Detailed here is one T cell receptor (beta chain). The sample comes from a study of blood T cell repertoires in COVID-19. Study as a whole: Samples representing acute and convalescent COVID-19 were sourced from the United States, Italy and Spain. T cells, B-cell-depleted T cells, or PBMCs provided the cDNA or gDNA that served as material.

Per the original methods: Amplifying reference gene primers gave estimates of nucleated cell counts. The method was immunoSEQ multiplex PCR; TCRdb's version includes in-frame clones alone and lacks a portion of them. The V and J calls and clone size are taken from that table; D and trimming were inferred from the DNA. The repertoire consists of some 280,000 clones, with roughly 90% occurring once and the leading ten covering 0.94%. CDR1 is LNHNV, CDR2 YYDKDF, per germline (reference sequence). The length of the CDR3 is 15 residues. Trimming at V came to 3 bases and at J to 5 bases, leaving 6 bases not matched to a gene.

Sequenced sample: peripheral blood. This chain connects TRBV15 to TRBJ1-4; TRBD1 agrees at 7 bases. The source of this sequence is a woman aged 40 to 55 who had recovered from COVID-19. CDR3 bases: TGTGCCACCAGCAGGGACGGGACAGACAATGAAAAACTGTTTTTT. Amino acids: CATSRDGTDNEKLFF.